This TCR beta chain was recorded in a study of blood T cell repertoires in COVID-19. The V segment lost 6 bases and the J segment 10 bases; nucleotides outside the gene matches: 8. CDR1 and CDR2 (germline): ENHRY, SYGVKD. The CDR3 sequence is 12 residues long. Sequencing used immunoSEQ multiplex PCR; TCRdb keeps in-frame clones, though not all of them. The table has around 230,000 clones, approximately 88% seen once. The clonotype originates from a woman aged 40 to 50 with acute COVID-19. The sequencing input was PBMCs or T cells enriched from blood (not recorded which). This sequence joins TRBV10-3 and TRBJ1-2; 7 bases match TRBD1. CDR3 loop: CAIRRTGGTYTF. The CDR3 nucleotides are TGTGCCATCAGGCGGACAGGCGGGACCTACACCTTC.